This T cell receptor beta chain was captured in a study of beta chain features in type 1 diabetes. The overall study: All samples together contributed 100 million to 120 million sorted cells for examination.

The entirety of the isolated RNA underwent reverse transcription, so expressed TCRB transcripts were sequenced. Method: immunoSEQ multiplex PCR; TCRdb's copy keeps in-frame clones and lacks some. The sample contains under 900,000 clones, roughly a sixth of which appear only once. A single heparinised draw of approximately 110 mL on average was taken per donor. A note on this clone: As yet, its antigen is unknown.

V lost 0 bases to trimming and J lost 3 bases; unmatched junction nucleotides: 2. The germline CDR1 and CDR2 sequences are LGHNA and YNFKEQ. The CDR3 contains 15 residues. Study conclusions and caveats: It was possible that PCR favored shorter templates, equally so in patients and controls. Reads derived from cDNA could over-represent cells showing high TCR expression.

The receptor was derived from a young woman in good health. V gene TRBV4-2 combines with J gene TRBJ1-1, with 9 positions matching TRBD1. The sample consisted of naive CD4+ T cells from blood. CDR3 DNA: TGTGCCAGCAGCCAAGATGGACAGGGGTACACTGAAGCTTTCTTT. Translated, it gives CASSQDGQGYTEAFF.